One sample yielded the 24 T cell receptor beta chains listed below, sequenced in a study of beta chain features in type 1 diabetes. Expressed TCRB transcripts were sequenced after all isolated RNA was converted to cDNA. TCRdb's copy holds only in-frame clones and misses some; the assay was immunoSEQ multiplex PCR. The sample yields around 500,000 clones, over 25% seen once. The sequenced material came from naive CD4+ T cells from blood. The receptors were sampled from a man younger than 35 in good health.

The chain is built from TRBV29-1 and TRBJ1-1; the D gene is possibly TRBD1 (6 bases). The CDR3 covers 14 residues. The germline gives CDR1 SQVTM, CDR2 ANQGSEA. The ends were cut back, 5 bases at V and 1 base at J, with 14 bases in the middle. CDR3 nucleotide sequence: TGCAGCGTTAGAGAGGGGGGCCAGAACACTGAAGCTTTCTTT. Its translation: CSVREGGQNTEAFF.

This chain links TRBV4-1 with TRBJ2-6, with D perhaps matching TRBD1 or TRBD2 (5 bases each). The V gene's germline CDR1 is MGHRA and CDR2 YSYEKL. The CDR3 length is 17 residues. V was pared by 0 bases and J by 2 bases, with 11 bases between. CDR3 in amino acids: CASSQDLRGAGANVLTF. CDR3 DNA: TGCGCCAGCAGCCAAGATTTGAGGGGTGCTGGGGCCAACGTCCTGACTTTC.

This clone was seen a handful of times. V gene TRBV18 combines with J gene TRBJ2-4, with TRBD1 matching over 8 bases. This CDR3 is built from 12 residues. V dropped 3 bases and J dropped 14; count of bases not matched to a gene: 6. The germline CDR1 and CDR2 sequences are KGHSH and LQKENI. CDR3 DNA sequence: TGTGCCAGCTCACCTTCGACAGGGGAGGAGTACTTC. Translated: CASSPSTGEEYF. Filled out from reference TRBV18 and TRBJ2-4, the complete variable domain reads NAGVMQNPRHLVRRRGQEARLRCSPMKGHSHVYWYRQLPEEGLKFMVYLQKENIIDESGMPKERFSAEFPKEGPSILRIQQVVRGDSAAYFCASSPSTGEEYFGAGTRLSVL.

V is TRBV7-9 and J is TRBJ2-3, with D maybe TRBD2 (5 bases). The CDR3 length is 16 residues. Deletions cut 0 bases from V and 0 bases from J, with 10 bases between. In germline, CDR1 is SEHNR, CDR2 FQNEAQ (reference sequence). DNA for the CDR3: TGTGCCAGCAGCTTAGCCAGCGGAACTAGCACAGATACGCAGTATTTT. Protein: CASSLASGTSTDTQYF.

The chain combines TRBV29-1 with TRBJ2-2; 8 positions match TRBD2. Looked up from germline, CDR1 is SQVTM and CDR2 is ANQGSEA. With V trimmed by 5 bases and J by 3 bases, 8 bases remained unmatched. The CDR3 consists of 15 residues. DNA of the CDR3: TGCAGCGTTTCGGGTCTAGCGGGTTACACCGGGGAGCTGTTTTTT. Encoded protein: CSVSGLAGYTGELFF.

CDR3 region: CASSLTSGNEQFF. CDR3 coding DNA: TGCGCCAGCAGCTTGACTAGCGGTAATGAGCAGTTCTTC. The gene calls are TRBV5-1 and TRBJ2-1, with TRBD2 matching 8 bases. Per the germline V gene, CDR1 is SGHRS and CDR2 is YFSETQ. Losses at the gene ends were 1 base for V and 7 bases for J; bases not matched to a gene: 1. The CDR3 runs 13 residues.

This clone was counted a few times. The rearrangement joins TRBV30 to TRBJ2-5, with 10 bases lining up with TRBD1. V dropped 2 bases and J dropped 5; count of bases not matched to a gene: 8. The CDR3 is 15 amino acids. The V gene's germline CDR1 is GTSNPN and CDR2 SVGIG (reference sequence). In DNA form, the CDR3 reads TGTGCCTGGAGTTGGGACAGGGGTTTTGGGGAGACCCAGTACTTC. Its translation is CAWSWDRGFGETQYF. Full variable domain (outside the CDR3, taken from reference TRBV30 and TRBJ2-5): SQTIHQWPATLVQPVGSPLSLECTVEGTSNPNLYWYRQAAGRGLQLLFYSVGIGQISSEVPQNLSASRPQDRQFILSSKKLLLSDSGFYLCAWSWDRGFGETQYFGPGTRLLVL.

The V and J genes are TRBV28 and TRBJ1-2; tentatively, D is TRBD1 (6 bases). V was clipped by 6 bases and J by 1 base, with 9 bases between them. Germline V gives CDR1 MDHEN, CDR2 SYDVKM. This CDR3 is built from 13 residues. CDR3 DNA sequence: TGTGCCAGCAGGACACAGGGTAACTATGGCTACACCTTC. This gives the protein CASRTQGNYGYTF.

V usage is TRBV30 and J usage is TRBJ2-6; D is unresolved. The CDR3 is 16 amino acids. Deletions cut 2 bases from V and 0 bases from J, with 11 bases between. Germline CDR1 GTSNPN, CDR2 SVGIG (reference sequence). In nucleotides, the CDR3 is TGTGCCTGGAGTATCGTCCTCAGCTCTGGGGCCAACGTCCTGACTTTC. It yields the protein CAWSIVLSSGANVLTF.

The rearrangement links TRBV9 to TRBJ2-7; D gene uncertain. Germline loops: CDR1 SGDLS, CDR2 YYNGEE. V lost 1 base, J lost 3 bases, and 8 bases lay in between. The length of the CDR3 is 13 residues. CDR3 sequence: CASSVLDGYEQYF. The CDR3 DNA reads TGTGCCAGCAGCGTATTGGACGGCTACGAGCAGTACTTC.

The DNA for the CDR3 is TGTGCCAGCAGCCCCGACAGGCAGGCAGCCCAGTACTTC. Translated, it gives CASSPDRQAAQYF. This chain connects TRBV7-3 to TRBJ2-5; tentative D call: TRBD1 (6 bases). V dropped 5 bases and J dropped 9 bases, with 16 bases sitting between them. The CDR3 spans 13 residues. Germline V CDR1 and CDR2: SGHTA, FQGTGA.

The chain is built from TRBV25-1 and TRBJ2-2; D is uncertain. Trimming left V 0 bases short and J 5 bases short, with 7 bases between. Germline assignment: CDR1 MGHDK and CDR2 SYGVNS. This CDR3 spans 14 amino acids. CDR3 sequence (DNA): TGTGCCAGCAGTGAATATGGACGGACCGGGGAGCTGTTTTTT. Translation: CASSEYGRTGELFF.

Only a few counts were recorded for this clone. J is TRBJ2-1 and V is TRBV14, with D tentatively TRBD1 or TRBD2 (5 bases each). Germline CDR1 and CDR2: SGHDN and FVKESK. The CDR3 runs to 15 residues. Trimming stripped 0 bases from V and 7 bases from J, with 13 bases between. The CDR3 coding sequence is TGTGCCAGCAGCCAAGATCGGGGCTCGAGGAATGAGCAGTTCTTC. It codes for CASSQDRGSRNEQFF.

CDR3 amino acids: CARQEGKNTEAFF. The CDR3 DNA reads TGTGCCAGACAAGAGGGAAAGAACACTGAAGCTTTCTTT. V is TRBV30 and J is TRBJ1-1, with unresolved D. V lost 8 bases to trimming and J lost 1 base, with 14 bases between them. Germline V CDR1 and CDR2: GTSNPN, SVGIG (reference sequence). The CDR3 totals 13 residues.

This clone was recorded a few times. The chain joins TRBV4-3 to TRBJ2-1, with 9 positions matching TRBD1. This CDR3 is built from 13 residues. Germline V gene sequence: CDR1 LGHNA, CDR2 YSLEER. V was pared by 8 bases and J by 7 bases, with 6 bases of the junction left unmatched. The CDR3 here is CASGRTGANEQFF. CDR3 DNA sequence: TGCGCCAGCGGCCGGACAGGGGCGAATGAGCAGTTCTTC.

The table lists this clone with a few counts. This rearrangement joins TRBV6-1 to TRBJ2-7; D not resolved. Looked up from germline, CDR1 is MNHNS and CDR2 is SASEGT. The CDR3 sequence is 16 residues long. V was trimmed by 2 bases and J by 6 bases, leaving 20 bases between them. The CDR3 bases are TGTGCCAGCAGTGAATATTCGGGCCTTAGGAGTGGCGAGCAGTACTTC. Translating gives CASSEYSGLRSGEQYF.

This chain joins TRBV11-1 and TRBJ2-7; perhaps TRBD2 as D (6 bases). CDR1 and CDR2 (germline): SGHAT, FQDESV (reference sequence). Trimming removed 6 bases at V and 3 bases at J, with 24 bases between. This CDR3 has 17 residues. Here the CDR3 DNA reads TGTGCCAGCAGTAAACAATCCCCGGGACGGGAGTTCTACGAGCAGTACTTC. As protein: CASSKQSPGREFYEQYF.

Only one count was recorded for this clone. V usage is TRBV5-4 and J usage is TRBJ2-6; 8 bases match TRBD1. This CDR3 spans 16 amino acids. Per germline, CDR1 SGHNT and CDR2 YYREEE (reference sequence). V was clipped by 3 bases and J by 2 bases; unmatched bases: 4. The CDR3, as DNA: TGTGCCAGCAGCTCGGGACAGGACGCTGGGGCCAACGTCCTGACTTTC. Residues: CASSSGQDAGANVLTF.

This clone has only a few counts. The CDR3 DNA follows: TGTGCCAGCAGTGAAGTTGAGTGGTACGAGCAGTACTTC. Translated: CASSEVEWYEQYF. This rearrangement joins TRBV25-1 to TRBJ2-7; no reliable D call. Per the germline V gene, CDR1 is MGHDK and CDR2 is SYGVNS. This CDR3 spans 13 amino acids. Trimming took 2 bases from V and 4 from J, leaving 9 bases between them.

This chain connects TRBV7-2 to TRBJ2-3; D not resolved. The germline CDR1 and CDR2 sequences are SGHTA and FQGNSA. There are 11 residues in the CDR3. Trimming cost V 6 bases and J 2 bases, with 3 bases left between them. CDR3 sequence: CASRNTDTQYF. For the CDR3, the DNA is TGTGCCAGCAGGAACACAGATACGCAGTATTTT.

The chain links TRBV4-1 to TRBJ2-5, with 10 nucleotides matching TRBD1. With 3 bases clipped from V and 4 bases from J, the junction kept 8 bases outside the gene matches. The CDR3 covers 16 residues. The germline gives CDR1 MGHRA, CDR2 YSYEKL. In DNA, the CDR3 is TGCGCCAGCAGCCATTCCGGGACAGGGGCAGGAGAGACCCAGTACTTC. It encodes CASSHSGTGAGETQYF.

This clone was counted between two and nine times. The rearrangement uses TRBV15 and TRBJ2-7, with D perhaps TRBD2 (6 bases). Trimming removed 4 bases from V and 5 bases from J, with 9 bases in between. Looked up from germline, CDR1 is LNHNV and CDR2 is YYDKDF (reference sequence). This CDR3 has 12 amino acids. CDR3 in DNA: TGTGCCACCAGCAAGGCGGGGAACGAGCAGTACTTC. It specifies CATSKAGNEQYF. The whole variable domain, filled in from reference TRBV15 and TRBJ2-7, reads DAMVIQNPRYQVTQFGKPVTLSCSQTLNHNVMYWYQQKSSQAPKLLFHYYDKDFNNEADTPDNFQSRRPNTSFCFLDIRSPGLGDTAMYLCATSKAGNEQYFGPGTRLTVT.

About this clone itself: The same CDR3 arises from other DNA sequences in this sample as well. CDR3 sequence: CSVEGGGTEAFF. The CDR3 DNA sequence: TGCAGCGTTGAGGGGGGAGGCACTGAAGCTTTCTTT. This rearrangement joins TRBV29-1 to TRBJ1-1; D may be TRBD1 (5 bases). The CDR3 length is 12 residues. Looked up from germline, CDR1 is SQVTM and CDR2 is ANQGSEA. The ends were cut back, 3 bases at V and 4 bases at J, with 9 bases in the middle.

The rearrangement links TRBV7-2 to TRBJ1-2, with 10 bases lining up with TRBD1. Germline lookup yields CDR1 SGHTA and CDR2 FQGNSA. The J segment lost 4 bases and the V segment lost 4 bases, leaving 3 bases of the junction unmatched. CDR3 size: 14 residues. CDR3: CASSWTGGAYGYTF. The CDR3, as DNA: TGTGCCAGCAGCTGGACAGGGGGAGCCTATGGCTACACCTTC. The variable domain in full, with the rest retrieved from reference TRBV7-2 and TRBJ1-2, is GAGVSQSPSNKVTEKGKDVELRCDPISGHTALYWYRQSLGQGLEFLIYFQGNSAPDKSGLPSDRFSAERTGGSVSTLTIQRTQQEDSAVYLCASSWTGGAYGYTFGSGTRLTVV.